The 26 T cell receptor beta chains listed next were all sequenced from one sample in a study of neurological immune-mediated disorders. TCRdb re-called the 5' RACE reads with MiXCR, one entry per CDR3 protein. The sample shows about 38,000 distinct CDR3 sequences, 4.8% of them seen only once. Sequenced: CD4+ T cells from blood. The source is a man younger than 30 in good health.

This clonotype was seen at least ten times. The genes are TRBV5-1 and TRBJ1-2, with D unclear. This CDR3 contains 12 residues. V was cut by 4 bases and J by 4 bases, with 8 bases left in between. CDR1 SGHRS and CDR2 YFSETQ come from the germline V gene. CDR3 region: CASSPGGYGYTF. The CDR3 DNA sequence: TGCGCCAGCAGCCCGGGAGGCTATGGCTACACCTTC. The full variable domain, completed using reference TRBV5-1 and TRBJ1-2, is KAGVTQTPRYLIKTRGQQVTLSCSPISGHRSVSWYQQTPGQGLQFLFEYFSETQRNKGNFPGRFSGRQFSNSRSEMNVSTLELGDSALYLCASSPGGYGYTFGSGTRLTVV.

This clonotype has ten or more counts. The rearrangement joins TRBV2 to TRBJ2-3; the D gene is possibly TRBD1 (6 bases). V was clipped by 6 bases and J by 1 base, with 11 bases between them. This CDR3 is 14 amino acids long. Germline loops: CDR1 SNHLY, CDR2 FYNNEI. This CDR3 is CASRRDTGTDTQYF. In nucleotides, the CDR3 is TGTGCCAGCAGAAGGGACACCGGCACAGATACGCAGTATTTT.

This clonotype was counted ten times or more. The chain uses TRBV7-2 and TRBJ2-2; a possible D gene is TRBD1 (6 bases). Trimming took off 5 bases at V and 5 bases at J, with 9 bases between the two ends. Germline assignment: CDR1 SGHTA and CDR2 FQGNSA. This CDR3 has 13 amino acids. The CDR3, as DNA: TGTGCCAGCAGCCAACAGGGTACCGGGGAGCTGTTTTTT. Translation: CASSQQGTGELFF.

This clonotype came up many times. The chain recombines TRBV20-1 with TRBJ1-5, with 7 bases fitting TRBD1. Germline V CDR1 and CDR2: DFQATT, SNEGSKA (reference sequence). The length of the CDR3 is 16 residues. J lost 3 bases, V lost 0 bases, and 8 bases had no gene match. CDR3 region: CSARDQRQGHNQPQHF. CDR3 DNA: TGCAGTGCTAGAGACCAACGACAGGGCCACAATCAGCCCCAGCATTTT.

This clonotype was observed many times. The chain combines TRBV7-3 with TRBJ2-2, with D unresolved. The CDR3 is 13 residues long. Germline loops: CDR1 SGHTA, CDR2 FQGTGA. Trimming shortened V by 6 bases and J by 5 bases, and 10 bases separated the two germline ends. Written as DNA, the CDR3 is TGTGCCAGCAGTTCACAGCTTACCGGGGAGCTGTTTTTT. Encoded protein: CASSSQLTGELFF.

This clonotype was recorded many times. The gene calls are TRBV10-3 and TRBJ2-2, with D possibly TRBD2 on 6 matching bases. CDR3 length: 13 residues. The germline V gene has CDR1 ENHRY and CDR2 SYGVKD. V was clipped by 7 bases and J by 9 bases, with 15 bases between them. CDR3 DNA: TGTGCCATCACAAGCGGGCAGCACCGGGAGCTGTTTTTT. It encodes CAITSGQHRELFF.

This clonotype was seen ten or more times. This chain joins TRBV20-1 and TRBJ1-1; D ambiguous. Germline CDR1 is DFQATT and CDR2 is SNEGSKA (reference sequence). The CDR3 has 12 amino acids. The CDR3 here is CRPGGLNTEAFF. Here the CDR3 DNA reads TGCAGACCCGGAGGACTGAACACTGAAGCTTTCTTT.

This clonotype was seen many times. The chain links TRBV9 to TRBJ1-6; D not resolved. Trimming cost V 1 base and J 8 bases, with 13 bases left between them. The germline V gene has CDR1 SGDLS and CDR2 YYNGEE. This CDR3 comprises 15 residues. The CDR3 spells CASSVTGISDSPLHF. For the CDR3, the DNA is TGTGCCAGCAGCGTAACGGGTATATCCGATTCACCCCTCCACTTT.

This clonotype was counted ten times or more. V is TRBV25-1 and J is TRBJ2-7; no reliable D call. The CDR3 has 16 residues. Trimming removed 1 base at V and 3 bases at J, with 16 bases between. CDR1 and CDR2 from the germline V gene are MGHDK and SYGVNS. CDR3 sequence reads: CASSEFSANQVYEQYF. The CDR3 bases are TGTGCCAGCAGTGAATTTTCTGCCAACCAGGTCTACGAGCAGTACTTC.

This clonotype was recorded many times. V and J are TRBV5-6 and TRBJ2-2; D is undetermined. V was cut by 2 bases and J by 1 base, with 3 bases left in between. The germline CDR1 and CDR2 sequences are SGHDT and YYEEEE. The CDR3 covers 13 residues. The CDR3 is CASSFWNTGELFF. The CDR3 DNA follows: TGTGCCAGCAGCTTTTGGAACACCGGGGAGCTGTTTTTT. Full variable domain (outside the CDR3, taken from reference TRBV5-6 and TRBJ2-2): DAGVTQSPTHLIKTRGQQVTLRCSPKSGHDTVSWYQQALGQGPQFIFQYYEEEERQRGNFPDRFSGHQFPNYSSELNVNALLLGDSALYLCASSFWNTGELFFGEGSRLTVL.

This clonotype was detected many times. J is TRBJ1-5 and V is TRBV4-1; D unresolved. This CDR3 region has 14 residues. Trimming left V 0 bases short and J 5 bases short, with 8 bases between. Germline V gives CDR1 MGHRA, CDR2 YSYEKL. CDR3 in amino acids: CASSQDPLDQPQHF. CDR3 bases: TGCGCCAGCAGCCAAGACCCCCTCGATCAGCCCCAGCATTTT.

This clonotype was seen many times. The chain couples TRBV7-9 to TRBJ2-7; unclear D gene. The CDR3 consists of 14 residues. Germline V gene sequence: CDR1 SEHNR, CDR2 FQNEAQ (reference sequence). With 3 bases removed from V and 0 bases from J, the gap between germline ends came to 9 bases. As DNA, the CDR3 is TGTGCCAGCAGCTTGGACCCTAGCTCCTACGAGCAGTACTTC. It is translated as CASSLDPSSYEQYF.

In this sample, this clonotype turned up many times. The CDR3 DNA reads as TGTGCCAGCTCACCGGGGGGGAACACTGAAGCTTTCTTT. Protein product: CASSPGGNTEAFF. The J gene is TRBJ1-1, the V gene TRBV18; a possible D gene is TRBD1 (5 bases). Germline V CDR1 and CDR2: KGHSH, LQKENI. V dropped 3 bases and J dropped 1 base, with 6 bases sitting between them. This CDR3 has 13 residues.

This clonotype was recorded many times. The chain has TRBV6-5 and TRBJ2-7, with TRBD1 matching over 9 bases. This CDR3 is 15 amino acids long. The V gene end was trimmed by 0 bases and the J gene end by 2 bases; junction bases not matched to a gene: 2. Germline CDR1 and CDR2: MNHEY and SVGAGI. In DNA form, the CDR3 reads TGTGCCAGCAGTTACTCGGACAGGGGAACCTACGAGCAGTACTTC. It yields the protein CASSYSDRGTYEQYF.

This clonotype was found many times. This rearrangement joins TRBV28 to TRBJ1-5; D unresolved. Germline V gene sequence: CDR1 MDHEN, CDR2 SYDVKM. The CDR3 is 15 residues long. Between the trimmed V and J ends, which lost 3 bases and 10 bases, there was a span of 19 bases. DNA for the CDR3: TGTGCCAGCAGTTTTCCCGGGATCTCAGGTCAACCCCAGCATTTT. It is translated as CASSFPGISGQPQHF.

This clonotype has ten or more counts. V is TRBV6-1 and J is TRBJ1-6; D is possibly TRBD1 (5 bases). Trimming shortened V by 8 bases and J by 7 bases, and 12 bases separated the two germline ends. Germline CDR1 MNHNS, CDR2 SASEGT. The CDR3 contains 13 residues. CDR3 sequence (DNA): TGTGCCAGCGATGAAAGGGGAAATTCACCCCTCCACTTT. As protein: CASDERGNSPLHF.

This clonotype was seen ten or more times. V usage is TRBV20-1 and J usage is TRBJ1-1; tentative D call: TRBD1 (5 bases). The germline V gene encodes CDR1 DFQATT and CDR2 SNEGSKA (reference sequence). This CDR3 comprises 14 residues. V was clipped by 0 bases and J by 6 bases, with 14 bases between them. The CDR3 DNA reads TGCAGTGCTAGAGATTTACGGGGGAGACCTGAAGCTTTCTTT. It codes for CSARDLRGRPEAFF.

In its sample, this clonotype was seen many times. The V call is TRBV5-8, the J call TRBJ2-2, with 7 bases aligning to TRBD1. V lost 1 base and J lost 3; bases outside the gene matches: 6. Germline-derived CDR1 and CDR2 are SGHTS and YDEGEE. The CDR3 loop spans 16 amino acids. Here the CDR3 DNA reads TGTGCCAGCAGCTTGTATGAGGGGGCCTACACCGGGGAGCTGTTTTTT. Its translation: CASSLYEGAYTGELFF. The full variable domain, in which reference TRBV5-8 and TRBJ2-2 provide the parts outside the CDR3, is EAGVTQSPTHLIKTRGQQATLRCSPISGHTSVYWYQQALGLGLQFLLWYDEGEERNRGNFPPRFSGRQFPNYSSELNVNALELEDSALYLCASSLYEGAYTGELFFGEGSRLTVL.

This clonotype was found many times. The DNA for the CDR3 is TGTGCCAGCAAATCGGACAGTAGGGAGACCCAGTACTTC. As protein: CASKSDSRETQYF. The chain links TRBV18 to TRBJ2-5; TRBD1 is a possible D gene (6 bases). From germline, CDR1 is KGHSH and CDR2 LQKENI. The CDR3 is 13 residues long. With 8 bases removed from V and 5 bases from J, the gap between germline ends came to 15 bases. Supplemented by reference TRBV18 and TRBJ2-5, the full variable domain reads NAGVMQNPRHLVRRRGQEARLRCSPMKGHSHVYWYRQLPEEGLKFMVYLQKENIIDESGMPKERFSAEFPKEGPSILRIQQVVRGDSAAYFCASKSDSRETQYFGPGTRLLVL.

This clonotype has at least ten counts. The chain links TRBV5-1 to TRBJ2-5; D gene ambiguous. The CDR3 has 13 amino acids. Germline loops: CDR1 SGHRS, CDR2 YFSETQ. Trimming removed 3 bases at V and 5 bases at J, with 11 bases between. This CDR3 is CASSSTVGETQYF. CDR3 DNA: TGCGCCAGCAGCTCTACAGTAGGGGAGACCCAGTACTTC.

This clonotype was counted many times. The rearrangement uses TRBV3-1 and TRBJ1-1; tentative D call: TRBD1 (6 bases). Between the trimmed V and J ends, which lost 4 bases and 3 bases, there was a span of 9 bases. The CDR3 spans 13 residues. Germline V lookup: CDR1 LGHDT, CDR2 YNNKEL (reference sequence). The CDR3 nucleotides are TGTGCCAGCAGCCTCACAGGGTACACTGAAGCTTTCTTT. Encoded protein: CASSLTGYTEAFF.

This clonotype was detected ten times or more. The chain links TRBV10-2 to TRBJ2-7; tentatively, D is TRBD1 or TRBD2 (5 bases each). The germline V and J ends were trimmed by 0 bases and 4 bases, with 13 bases remaining between them. CDR1 is WSHSY and CDR2 is SAAADI in the germline V gene. The CDR3 covers 15 residues. The CDR3: CASSESRGVRYEQYF. In DNA, the CDR3 is TGCGCCAGCAGTGAGTCAAGGGGAGTTAGGTACGAGCAGTACTTC.

At least ten counts were recorded for this clonotype. This chain connects TRBV5-1 to TRBJ2-7; D not certain. In germline, CDR1 is SGHRS, CDR2 YFSETQ. V was cut by 0 bases and J by 2 bases, with 18 bases left in between. CDR3 length equals 17 residues. CDR3 region: CASSLGVVSTSTYEQYF. The CDR3 DNA reads TGCGCCAGCAGCTTGGGAGTCGTCTCAACCTCGACCTACGAGCAGTACTTC.

This clonotype was counted at least ten times. The rearrangement links TRBV18 to TRBJ2-7; D call uncertain. V was shortened by 6 bases and J by 0 bases, with 12 bases between the two germline ends. In germline, CDR1 is KGHSH, CDR2 LQKENI. CDR3 length equals 14 residues. Here the CDR3 reads CASSMQQSSYEQYF. As DNA, the CDR3 is TGTGCCAGCTCGATGCAGCAAAGCTCCTACGAGCAGTACTTC.

The rearrangement uses TRBV4-3 and TRBJ2-5; tentative D call: TRBD1 (5 bases). CDR1 is LGHNA and CDR2 is YSLEER in the germline V gene. The CDR3 totals 16 residues. V was trimmed by 7 bases and J by 1 base, leaving 19 bases between them. CDR3 DNA: TGCGCCAGCACCTACTCAGGGAAGCGATCCCAAGAGACCCAGTACTTC. Its protein product is CASTYSGKRSQETQYF.

At least ten counts were recorded for this clonotype. J is TRBJ1-3 and V is TRBV4-3; D remains ambiguous. V was trimmed by 1 base and J by 2 bases, leaving 6 bases between them. CDR1 LGHNA and CDR2 YSLEER come from the germline V gene. This CDR3 is built from 14 residues. CDR3 DNA sequence: TGCGCCAGCAGCCAAGTAAGGACTGGAAACACCATATATTTT. This encodes CASSQVRTGNTIYF.